This TCR beta chain was captured by sequencing in a study of T cell responses to AZD1222 COVID-19 vaccine. Study-level findings and limits: The donors showed a predominance of white British ancestry and of females, with possible underestimation of clonal diversity. CD4 TCRs covered the whole spike, strongest at regions 160-218 and 743-854. Baseline testing showed seropositivity in only five or six AZD1222 recipients.

In the case of this clone: Its antigen is not identified.

The assay was immunoSEQ multiplex PCR, and TCRdb's table has in-frame clones only and misses some. The sample holds about 200,000 clones; almost 90% are singletons and the top ten take roughly 8%. Germline-derived CDR1 and CDR2 are SQVTM and ANQGSEA. Trimming took 6 bases from V and 3 from J, leaving 11 bases between them. There are 12 residues in the CDR3. The source was peripheral blood, collected on day 0 of AZD1222 vaccination. The clonotype comes from an adult in good health. The chain joins TRBV29-1 to TRBJ1-1; D remains ambiguous. The CDR3: CSVGLRDTEAFF. The CDR3 DNA sequence: TGCAGCGTGGGGTTGAGAGACACTGAAGCTTTCTTT.